This is a list of T cell receptor beta chains from one sample in a study of somatic mutations in cytotoxic T cells in rheumatoid arthritis. Profiled with immunoSEQ multiplex PCR; TCRdb holds only in-frame clones, not every one. Of roughly 30,000 clones in the sample, 70% to 90% were seen once. Sequenced material: CD8+ T cells sorted from blood. These receptors all come from an adult with rheumatoid arthritis. Each CDR3 is given with its conserved first and last residue. The order of the fields is clone size, J gene, V gene, D gene, CDR3 protein, CDR3 DNA. A D gene is named only where the DNA matches it firmly. The size of a clone is reported for some rows only, either as once, few or many, or as a class for expanded clones.

>once|TRBJ2-7|TRBV4-2|TRBD1
CASSPSWDSQSYEQYF
TGTGCCAGCAGCCCCTCCTGGGACAGTCAGTCCTACGAGCAGTACTTC
>NA|TRBJ2-2|TRBV13|NA
CASSPPGLVTGELFF
TGTGCCAGCAGCCCCCCCGGACTGGTCACCGGGGAGCTGTTTTTT
>few|TRBJ2-1|TRBV19|NA
CASSIQGNEQFF
TGTGCCAGTAGTATACAAGGGAATGAGCAGTTCTTC
>once|TRBJ2-2|TRBV6-5|TRBD1
CASSYAQGDTGELFF
TGTGCCAGCAGTTACGCACAGGGGGACACCGGGGAGCTGTTTTTT
>NA|TRBJ1-2|TRBV6-5|NA
CASRIQSFSSYTF
TGTGCCAGCAGGATTCAGAGCTTCTCTAGCTACACCTTC
>NA|TRBJ2-1|TRBV11-3|TRBD2
CASSLVREGRNEQFF
TGTGCCAGCAGCTTAGTACGGGAGGGCCGGAATGAGCAGTTCTTC
>NA|TRBJ2-3|TRBV4-2|NA
CASSQDLIVREGDTQYF
TGTGCCAGCAGCCAAGATTTAATTGTGCGGGAAGGAGATACGCAGTATTTT
>NA|TRBJ1-5|TRBV4-1|NA
CASSQGSGDQPQHF
TGCGCCAGCAGCCAAGGATCAGGAGATCAGCCCCAGCATTTT
>NA|TRBJ2-1|TRBV14|NA
CASSPGPSSSYNEQFF
TGTGCCAGCAGCCCTGGTCCCTCGAGCTCCTACAATGAGCAGTTCTTC
>NA|TRBJ2-7|TRBV7-3|NA
CASSLNRNYEQYF
TGTGCCAGCAGCTTAAATCGAAACTACGAGCAGTACTTC
>once|TRBJ2-7|TRBV19|TRBD2
CASSVGLAGASAYEQYF
TGTGCCAGTAGTGTCGGACTAGCGGGGGCCTCTGCCTACGAGCAGTACTTC
>NA|TRBJ2-5|TRBV5-1|TRBD2
CASSLALAGGPETQYF
TGCGCCAGCAGCTTGGCCCTAGCGGGGGGGCCGGAGACCCAGTACTTC
>NA|TRBJ2-1|TRBV7-9|NA
CASSLPSGHEQFF
TGTGCCAGCAGCTTACCTTCGGGCCATGAGCAGTTCTTC
>NA|TRBJ2-7|TRBV11-2|TRBD2
CASSFLPSGSSLYEQYF
TGTGCCAGCAGCTTTCTTCCTAGCGGGAGTTCCCTCTACGAGCAGTACTTC
>NA|TRBJ2-7|TRBV4-1|NA
CASSQISSITYEQYF
TGCGCCAGCAGCCAAATAAGCTCGATAACCTACGAGCAGTACTTC
>NA|TRBJ2-2|TRBV13|NA
CASRPPDLSGELFF
TGTGCCAGCAGACCCCCGGACCTGTCCGGGGAGCTGTTTTTT
>once|TRBJ2-1|TRBV7-7|NA
CASSLGSGPYNEQFF
TGTGCTAGCAGCTTAGGAAGCGGGCCCTACAATGAGCAGTTCTTC
>once|TRBJ1-1|TRBV27|TRBD1
CASRSGGAEWAF
TGTGCCAGCAGGTCAGGGGGCGCTGAGTGGGCTTTT
>NA|TRBJ2-1|TRBV19|NA
CASSPLAGVRYNEQFF
TGTGCCAGTAGTCCACTAGCTGGAGTGCGGTACAATGAGCAGTTCTTC
>NA|TRBJ2-3|TRBV18|NA
CASSPTGTPLDTQYF
TGTGCCAGCTCACCAACCGGGACACCTCTCGATACGCAGTATTTT
>once|TRBJ2-1|TRBV4-1|TRBD2
CASSQLLLAGASYNEQFF
TGCGCCAGCAGCCAACTTTTACTAGCGGGAGCCTCCTACAATGAGCAGTTCTTC
>once|TRBJ2-7|TRBV6-5|NA
CASSYSEFGYEQYF
TGTGCCAGCAGTTACAGCGAATTCGGCTACGAGCAGTACTTC
>NA|TRBJ1-2|TRBV29-1|TRBD1
CSVEDKRQGWNGYTF
TGCAGCGTTGAAGATAAACGACAGGGATGGAATGGCTACACCTTC
>NA|TRBJ2-7|TRBV7-3|TRBD2
CASSPVGGPSYEQYF
TGTGCCAGCAGTCCAGTGGGAGGGCCATCCTACGAGCAGTACTTC
>NA|TRBJ2-7|TRBV4-1|NA
CASSQESYSYEQYF
TGCGCCAGCAGCCAAGAGAGCTACTCCTACGAGCAGTACTTC